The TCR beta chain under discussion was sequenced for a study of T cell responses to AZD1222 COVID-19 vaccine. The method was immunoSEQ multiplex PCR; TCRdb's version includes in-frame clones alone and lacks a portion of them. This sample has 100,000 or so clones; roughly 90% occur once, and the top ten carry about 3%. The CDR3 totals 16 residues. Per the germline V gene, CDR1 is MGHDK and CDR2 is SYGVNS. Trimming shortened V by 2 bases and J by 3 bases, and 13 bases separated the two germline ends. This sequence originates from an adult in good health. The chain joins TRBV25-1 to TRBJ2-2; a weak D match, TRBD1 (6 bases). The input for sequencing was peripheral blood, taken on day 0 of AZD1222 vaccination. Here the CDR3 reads CASSELTPGDTGELFF. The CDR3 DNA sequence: TGTGCCAGCAGTGAACTCACCCCAGGGGACACCGGGGAGCTGTTTTTT.